The 27 T cell receptor beta chains below come from one sample, sequenced in a study of CD8 T cells in Susac syndrome. Random hexamers were used to reverse transcribe the RNA input (about 0.45 to 1 ug). TCRdb passed the immunoSEQ multiplex PCR reads through MiXCR, listing each CDR3 protein once. The sample comprises 140,000 or so distinct CDR3 sequences, approximately 93% of which are singletons, and around 0.08% rests with the top ten. Sequencing used CD4+ T cells from PBMCs. The source is a human donor in good health.

The chain links TRBV9 to TRBJ2-2, with TRBD1 identical over 11 bases. V lost 3 bases, J lost 5 bases, and 3 bases stayed unmatched. CDR1 SGDLS and CDR2 YYNGEE come from the germline V gene. CDR3 length: 15 residues. This chain's CDR3 is CASSARDRGTGELFF. CDR3 bases: TGTGCCAGCAGCGCCAGGGACAGGGGGACCGGGGAGCTGTTTTTT.

This chain links TRBV3-1 with TRBJ1-1, with D unclear. Trimming stripped 0 bases from V and 9 bases from J, with 8 bases between. The CDR3 is 12 amino acids. In germline, CDR1 is LGHDT, CDR2 YNNKEL (reference sequence). CDR3 residues: CASSQDHYQAFF. The DNA of the CDR3 is TGTGCCAGCAGCCAAGACCACTACCAAGCTTTCTTT.

The gene calls are TRBV7-6 and TRBJ2-7; D may be TRBD1 (5 bases). The length of the CDR3 is 16 residues. The V gene's germline CDR1 is SGHVS and CDR2 FNYEAQ. V lost 4 bases, J lost 4 bases, and 20 bases lay in between. In nucleotides, the CDR3 is TGTGCCAGCAGCTCCGGCGGACACCCAACTCCTTACGAGCAGTACTTC. This translates into CASSSGGHPTPYEQYF.

The genes are TRBV15 and TRBJ1-2, with unresolved D. From germline, CDR1 is LNHNV and CDR2 YYDKDF (reference sequence). V was clipped by 0 bases and J by 5 bases, with 7 bases between them. The CDR3 contains 13 residues. In nucleotides, the CDR3 is TGTGCCACCAGCAGAGATGAGAGTTATGGCTACACCTTC. As protein: CATSRDESYGYTF.

The chain employs TRBV5-5 and TRBJ2-1; D possibly corresponds to TRBD1 (6 bases). The CDR3 runs to 14 residues. The V gene's germline CDR1 is SGHKS and CDR2 YYEKEE (reference sequence). The V and J ends lost 4 bases and 1 base respectively, with 9 bases between them. The CDR3 is CASSRGQSYNEQFF. In DNA form, the CDR3 reads TGTGCCAGCAGCCGTGGACAGTCCTACAATGAGCAGTTCTTC.

The chain joins TRBV11-2 to TRBJ2-3; TRBD2 aligns across 7 bases. CDR3 length: 15 residues. Germline loops: CDR1 SGHAT, CDR2 FQNNGV. The J segment lost 0 bases and the V segment lost 1 base, leaving 1 base of the junction unmatched. The CDR3 region has the DNA TGTGCCAGCAGCTTAGTGCGGGGGAGCACAGATACGCAGTATTTT. Amino acid sequence: CASSLVRGSTDTQYF.

V is TRBV7-9 and J is TRBJ1-1, with D uncertain. Germline values: CDR1 SEHNR, CDR2 FQNEAQ (reference sequence). Trimming removed 2 bases from V and 1 base from J, with 8 bases in between. CDR3 length equals 14 residues. The CDR3 loop is CASSLSRGNTEAFF. As DNA, the CDR3 is TGTGCCAGCAGCTTAAGTCGAGGGAACACTGAAGCTTTCTTT.

The chain couples TRBV18 to TRBJ1-1; no definite D call. V was cut by 2 bases and J by 5 bases, with 6 bases left in between. The CDR3 contains 12 residues. Germline V gives CDR1 KGHSH, CDR2 LQKENI. The CDR3, as DNA: TGTGCCAGCTCACCAGGGTCAACTGAAGCTTTCTTT. As protein: CASSPGSTEAFF.

V gene TRBV19 combines with J gene TRBJ1-5; TRBD1 aligns across 7 bases. This CDR3 has 19 residues. The trim removed 6 bases at V and 6 bases at J, leaving 23 bases unmatched. Per the germline V gene, CDR1 is LNHDA and CDR2 is SQIVND (reference sequence). DNA for the CDR3: TGTGCCAGTAGCATCGACTCGACAGGGCTCGGACGCCGGGGTCAGCCCCAGCATTTT. Its protein product is CASSIDSTGLGRRGQPQHF.

This clonotype occurred once. The chain combines TRBV2 with TRBJ2-1, with 9 nucleotides matching TRBD2. The CDR3 consists of 15 residues. Germline V gene lookup returns CDR1 SNHLY and CDR2 FYNNEI. V shed 6 bases and J 10 bases; nucleotides not matched to a gene: 13. The CDR3 spells CASSPGVAGAWEQFF. CDR3 nucleotide sequence: TGTGCCAGCAGCCCCGGGGTAGCGGGAGCTTGGGAGCAGTTCTTC.

CDR3 coding DNA: TGTGCCAGTAAAAGGGACGGGACGGGCGTTAATGAAGCTTTCTTT. It translates to CASKRDGTGVNEAFF. The V call is TRBV12-3 or TRBV12-4, the J call TRBJ1-1, with a weak D call TRBD1 (5 bases). CDR3 length: 15 residues. V was pared by 9 bases and J by 7 bases, with 24 bases between.

This chain connects TRBV28 to TRBJ1-5; D is undetermined. This CDR3 is 15 amino acids long. In germline, CDR1 is MDHEN, CDR2 SYDVKM. Trimming took off 3 bases at V and 3 bases at J, with 12 bases between the two ends. CDR3 in amino acids: CASSLGRALNQPQHF. CDR3 nucleotides: TGTGCCAGCAGTTTGGGCAGAGCCCTCAATCAGCCCCAGCATTTT.

V usage is TRBV2 and J usage is TRBJ2-2; TRBD1 agrees at 8 bases. The CDR3 is 18 amino acids. V shed 6 bases, J shed 0 bases, and the junction held 12 bases outside the gene matches. CDR1 and CDR2 (germline): SNHLY, FYNNEI. The CDR3 sequence is CASRTLGGTGANTGELFF. CDR3 DNA: TGTGCCAGCAGGACTCTTGGGGGGACAGGCGCGAACACCGGGGAGCTGTTTTTT. Supplemented by reference TRBV2 and TRBJ2-2, the full variable domain reads EPEVTQTPSHQVTQMGQEVILRCVPISNHLYFYWYRQILGQKVEFLVSFYNNEISEKSEIFDDQFSVERPDGSNFTLKIRSTKLEDSAMYFCASRTLGGTGANTGELFFGEGSRLTVL.

The V and J genes are TRBV29-1 and TRBJ1-4, with 7 bases identical to TRBD1. Germline V CDR1 and CDR2: SQVTM, ANQGSEA. The V segment lost 7 bases and the J segment 4 bases; nucleotides outside the gene matches: 6. The CDR3 runs to 13 residues. This CDR3 is CSATGTDNEKLFF. The CDR3 bases are TGCAGCGCTACCGGGACAGATAATGAAAAACTGTTTTTT.

The V call is TRBV18, the J call TRBJ2-7, with unresolved D. Germline V gene sequence: CDR1 KGHSH, CDR2 LQKENI. This CDR3 has 14 residues. The V and J ends lost 3 bases and 0 bases respectively, with 9 bases between them. Here the CDR3 DNA reads TGTGCCAGCTCACCGACGTCGAGCTCCTACGAGCAGTACTTC. It yields the protein CASSPTSSSYEQYF.

V gene TRBV20-1 combines with J gene TRBJ2-5; a weak D match, TRBD1 (5 bases). This CDR3 is 12 amino acids long. Per germline, CDR1 DFQATT and CDR2 SNEGSKA (reference sequence). The V end was cut by 6 bases, the J end by 0 bases, with 8 bases between. This CDR3 reads CSARQYQETQYF. As DNA, the CDR3 is TGCAGTGCCCGACAGTACCAAGAGACCCAGTACTTC.

The chain links TRBV20-1 to TRBJ1-1; the D is unclear. The CDR3 sequence is 14 residues long. V was clipped by 0 bases and J by 4 bases, with 12 bases between them. Germline V gene sequence: CDR1 DFQATT, CDR2 SNEGSKA (reference sequence). In DNA, the CDR3 is TGCAGTGCTAGAGATGGGCGATTCGGCACTGAAGCTTTCTTT. Translated: CSARDGRFGTEAFF.

A single count supports this clonotype. This chain joins TRBV7-9 and TRBJ2-7, with D tentatively TRBD1 (6 bases). V was shortened by 5 bases and J by 2 bases, with 13 bases between the two germline ends. Germline V gives CDR1 SEHNR, CDR2 FQNEAQ (reference sequence). The CDR3 is 14 amino acids. The CDR3 region has the DNA TGTGCCAGCAGCCTACAGGGACCCCCCTACGAGCAGTACTTC. Its translation: CASSLQGPPYEQYF.

The sample holds a few counts of this clonotype. The V gene is TRBV6-2 or TRBV6-3, the J gene TRBJ2-1; D may be TRBD2 (6 bases). Germline V gene sequence: CDR1 MNHEY, CDR2 SVGEGT. The CDR3 is made up of 15 amino acids. V was trimmed by 5 bases and J by 8 bases, leaving 19 bases between them. The CDR3 coding sequence is TGTGCCAGCAGTCGTATCGGAACGGGAGCGGATGAGCAGTTCTTC. Residues: CASSRIGTGADEQFF.

V gene TRBV5-1 combines with J gene TRBJ1-1; D remains ambiguous. This CDR3 has 14 residues. Germline CDR1 and CDR2: SGHRS and YFSETQ. Trimming left V 0 bases short and J 1 base short, with 7 bases between. The CDR3 spells CASSLERPNTEAFF. The DNA of the CDR3 is TGCGCCAGCAGCTTGGAACGGCCGAACACTGAAGCTTTCTTT.

This clonotype was seen only once. The chain joins TRBV20-1 to TRBJ2-1, with TRBD2 matching 7 bases. This CDR3 is 16 amino acids long. The trim removed 0 bases at V and 9 bases at J, leaving 14 bases unmatched. Germline V lookup: CDR1 DFQATT, CDR2 SNEGSKA (reference sequence). CDR3 nucleotide sequence: TGCAGTGCTAGAGAGTTTGGCGGGAGCTGGCGGGGTGAGCAGTTCTTC. Protein: CSAREFGGSWRGEQFF.

The rearrangement uses TRBV4-2 and TRBJ1-5; the match to TRBD1 covers 8 bases. With V trimmed by 0 bases and J by 0 bases, 10 bases remained unmatched. Germline V CDR1 and CDR2: LGHNA, YNFKEQ. The CDR3 length is 19 residues. The CDR3 DNA reads TGTGCCAGCAGCCAAGATCTGGCCAGGGGGCATTATAGCAATCAGCCCCAGCATTTT. Its protein is CASSQDLARGHYSNQPQHF.

V usage is TRBV13 and J usage is TRBJ2-7, with 7 positions matching TRBD1. Trimming cost V 3 bases and J 5 bases; bases outside gene matches: 7. This CDR3 has 14 residues. Germline V lookup: CDR1 PRHDT, CDR2 FYEKMQ (reference sequence). The CDR3, as DNA: TGTGCCAGCAGCTTCCAGACAGGGTACCACGAGCAGTACTTC. Translating gives CASSFQTGYHEQYF. The whole variable domain, remainder taken from reference TRBV13 and TRBJ2-7, is AAGVIQSPRHLIKEKRETATLKCYPIPRHDTVYWYQQGPGQDPQFLISFYEKMQSDKGSIPDRFSAQQFSDYHSELNMSSLELGDSALYFCASSFQTGYHEQYFGPGTRLTVT.

The rearrangement links TRBV4-2 to TRBJ2-7, with D maybe TRBD2 (7 bases). Germline V gives CDR1 LGHNA, CDR2 YNFKEQ. The CDR3 totals 16 residues. Trimming took 2 bases from V and 4 from J, leaving 18 bases between them. The CDR3 here is CASSQMGAGARYEQYF. The DNA for the CDR3 is TGTGCCAGCAGCCAAATGGGGGCGGGAGCCAGGTACGAGCAGTACTTC.

This chain links TRBV6-5 with TRBJ2-2; D perhaps matches TRBD1 (5 bases). The germline V gene has CDR1 MNHEY and CDR2 SVGAGI. This CDR3 spans 13 amino acids. Trimming took off 6 bases at V and 2 bases at J, with 7 bases between the two ends. In nucleotides, the CDR3 is TGTGCCAGCAGACAGGCAAACACCGGGGAGCTGTTTTTT. Translated, it gives CASRQANTGELFF.

The chain has TRBV23-1 and TRBJ2-2; D is ambiguous. TRBV23-1 is an ORF for which the function is uncertain. This CDR3 spans 13 amino acids. The V end lost 3 bases, the J end lost 7 bases, and 9 bases lay between the germline ends. The CDR3 sequence is CASSHDPDGELFF. CDR3 bases: TGCGCCAGCAGTCATGATCCGGACGGGGAGCTGTTTTTT.

V usage is TRBV5-1 and J usage is TRBJ1-1, with D unresolved. The CDR3 runs to 15 residues. The germline V and J ends were trimmed by 4 bases and 4 bases, with 17 bases remaining between them. The V gene's germline CDR1 is SGHRS and CDR2 YFSETQ. The DNA of the CDR3 is TGCGCCAGCAGCCTCGAGGGAGGGAAGGGCACTGAAGCTTTCTTT. It yields the protein CASSLEGGKGTEAFF.